One sample yielded the 19 T cell receptor beta chains listed below, sequenced in a study of glioma-infiltrating T cells. The iRepertoire nested amplicon-rescue multiplex PCR amplified TCR alpha and beta CDR3s from RNA. A single record per CDR3 protein comes from TCRdb applying MiXCR to the multiplex PCR reads. The sample carries fewer than 110,000 distinct CDR3 sequences, approximately 28% recorded once. The sample was glioma tissue, nonneoplastic brain tissue, or PBMCs (not recorded which). The receptor set was obtained from a human donor with low-grade glioma or glioblastoma, undergoing nonglioma brain surgery, or in good health (not recorded which).

This clonotype was seen only a few times. The chain carries TRBV7-9 and TRBJ1-1; D may be TRBD1 (5 bases). The ends were cut back, 1 base at V and 5 bases at J, with 11 bases in the middle. This CDR3 comprises 14 residues. In germline, CDR1 is SEHNR, CDR2 FQNEAQ (reference sequence). The CDR3 DNA follows: TGTGCCAGCAGCTTAGAAGGGGTTTGGACTGAAGCTTTCTTT. Translated, it gives CASSLEGVWTEAFF. Full variable domain (remainder filled in from reference TRBV7-9 and TRBJ1-1): DTGVSQNPRHKITKRGQNVTFRCDPISEHNRLYWYRQTLGQGPEFLTYFQNEAQLEKSRLLSDRFSAERPKGSFSTLEIQRTEQGDSAMYLCASSLEGVWTEAFFGQGTRLTVV.

V is TRBV7-2 and J is TRBJ2-7; D might be TRBD2 (6 bases). Germline V CDR1 and CDR2: SGHTA, FQGNSA. CDR3 length equals 15 residues. Trimming stripped 5 bases from V and 0 bases from J, with 14 bases between. This CDR3 is CASSPNLGGSYEQYF. Written as DNA, the CDR3 is TGTGCCAGCAGCCCCAACCTGGGGGGCTCCTACGAGCAGTACTTC.

Worth noting for this clonotype: A much bigger clone sits one base away, suggesting this may be a read error. The V call is TRBV20-1, the J call TRBJ2-3, with D tentatively TRBD1 (5 bases). This CDR3 is built from 11 residues. Germline CDR1 and CDR2: DFQATT and SNEGSKA (reference sequence). The CDR3 loop is CSPWGLDMQYF. CDR3 in DNA: TGCAGTCCCTGGGGCTTAGATATGCAGTATTTT.

To note about this clonotype: Here the CDR3 omits its conserved ending phenylalanine or tryptophan, so a read error is the likely source. The chain couples TRBV6-5 to TRBJ1-5, with no clear D. Germline CDR1 MNHEY, CDR2 SVGAGI. The length of the CDR3 is 14 residues. Written as DNA, the CDR3 is TGTGCCCGCAGTCCCGAGACGGTGTATCAGCCCCAGCATCTT. Amino acid sequence: CARSPETVYQPQHL.

This clonotype was counted ten times or more. The CDR3 here is CASSLETSNQPQHF. In DNA form, the CDR3 reads TGTGCCAGCAGCTTAGAGACAAGCAATCAGCCCCAGCATTTT. This chain uses TRBV7-2 with TRBJ1-5; D not certain. V dropped 1 base and J dropped 1 base, with 5 bases sitting between them. This CDR3 is 14 amino acids long. Germline CDR1 reads SGHTA; CDR2 reads FQGNSA.

Regarding this clonotype: A read error may explain this, as a much larger clone is one base away. V gene TRBV28 combines with J gene TRBJ2-7; D gene unclear. The V gene lost 8 bases and the J gene lost 0 bases, with 20 bases spanning the gap. The CDR3 is 16 amino acids. Germline lookup yields CDR1 MDHEN and CDR2 SYDVKM. As DNA, the CDR3 is TGTGCCAGCGGCCCAGATTCAGGCGCCCACTCCTACGAGCAGTACTTC. Protein sequence: CASGPDSGAHSYEQYF.

This clonotype has ten or more counts. CDR3 nucleotides: TGTGCCAGCAGCCCTAACTCGGGTGACCCAAACATTCAGTACTTC. This sequence encodes CASSPNSGDPNIQYF. The chain links TRBV7-2 to TRBJ2-4; D is undetermined. V dropped 5 bases and J dropped 6 bases, with 17 bases sitting between them. The CDR3 is 15 residues long. CDR1 is SGHTA and CDR2 is FQGNSA in the germline V gene.

The chain links TRBV13 to TRBJ1-3; D is unclear. V was shortened by 3 bases and J by 0 bases, with 15 bases between the two germline ends. The length of the CDR3 is 17 residues. Germline V CDR1 and CDR2: PRHDT, FYEKMQ (reference sequence). The CDR3: CASSFPRGRSSGNTIYF. DNA for the CDR3: TGTGCCAGCAGCTTTCCCCGTGGACGGTCCTCTGGAAACACCATATATTTT.

On this clonotype itself: The DNA is left out, because the CDR3 cannot be placed on it with certainty; the CDR3 is given as TCRdb lists it. This sequence joins TRBV6-5 and TRBJ2-7; TRBD1 was called by the table and not checked on the DNA. The CDR3 is 22 residues long, ends included. In germline, CDR1 is MNHEY, CDR2 SVGAGI. CDR3 residues: CASSFYICSAYQQGRGAYEQYF.

This clonotype was seen a few times. The V gene is TRBV20-1, the J gene TRBJ2-3, with D unclear. The length of the CDR3 is 14 residues. From germline, CDR1 is DFQATT and CDR2 SNEGSKA (reference sequence). The V gene lost 3 bases and the J gene lost 5 bases, with 15 bases spanning the gap. CDR3 DNA sequence: TGCAGTGCTAGCGCACACTACGGTAGAGATACGCAGTATTTT. This codes for CSASAHYGRDTQYF.

In this sample, this clonotype turned up many times. The chain employs TRBV3-1 and TRBJ2-2; D gene uncertain. This CDR3 spans 13 amino acids. CDR1 and CDR2 (germline): LGHDT, YNNKEL (reference sequence). The ends were cut back, 2 bases at V and 5 bases at J, with 6 bases in the middle. The CDR3 is CASSQTSTGELFF. The CDR3 bases are TGTGCCAGCAGCCAAACCTCGACCGGGGAGCTGTTTTTT.

Points on this clonotype: This sequence may be a read error, since a much larger clone differs from it by one base. V usage is TRBV14 and J usage is TRBJ2-1; D is unclear. V was shortened by 2 bases and J by 13 bases, with 12 bases between the two germline ends. The CDR3 has 12 residues. CDR1 is SGHDN and CDR2 is FVKESK in the germline V gene. The DNA of the CDR3 is TGTGCCAGCAGCCAAAATTTCTGGGAACAGTTCTTC. Its protein product is CASSQNFWEQFF.

This clonotype appeared a few times. The J gene is TRBJ1-4, the V gene TRBV10-3; maybe TRBD1 (5 bases). The germline V gene has CDR1 ENHRY and CDR2 SYGVKD. The CDR3 is made up of 15 amino acids. Trimming removed 6 bases at V and 5 bases at J, with 16 bases between. The CDR3 DNA sequence: TGTGCCATCAGAGATTCCGGGACGGAGAATGAAAAACTGTTTTTT. This encodes CAIRDSGTENEKLFF.

Turning to this clonotype: A much larger clone differs from this one at a single base, so this may be a read error. The chain couples TRBV6-1 to TRBJ1-2; weak D call: TRBD1 (5 bases). The germline V gene encodes CDR1 MNHNS and CDR2 SASEGT. The CDR3 length is 15 residues. The CDR3 sequence is CAISEAWRTHYGYTF. Written as DNA, the CDR3 is TGTGCCATCAGTGAAGCTTGGAGGACACATTATGGCTACACCTTC.

With regard to this clonotype: A much larger clone lies a single base off, so this may be a read error. The chain employs TRBV5-1 and TRBJ1-1, with D maybe TRBD1 (6 bases). The CDR3 totals 15 residues. CDR1 is SGHRS and CDR2 is YFSETQ in the germline V gene. In DNA, the CDR3 is TGCGCCAGCAGCTTAGTATTTACAGGGAACACTGGAGCTTTCTTT. Translating it yields CASSLVFTGNTGAFF.

This clonotype was found a few times. No DNA is shown, since the ends of the CDR3 on it are uncertain; the CDR3 is the one TCRdb lists. J is TRBJ1-2 and V is TRBV4-2; TRBD1 is taken as the D call from the table, unchecked against the DNA. CDR1 is LGHNA, CDR2 YNFKEQ, per germline. Including both end residues, the CDR3 is 18 amino acids long. The CDR3 here is CASSQEGQGGFGATPSPF.

The chain is built from TRBV18 and TRBJ2-7; D is unresolved. The germline V and J ends were trimmed by 3 bases and 0 bases, with 9 bases remaining between them. The CDR3 consists of 14 residues. CDR1 KGHSH and CDR2 LQKENI come from the germline V gene. In DNA form, the CDR3 reads TGTGCCAGCTCACCTGACTGGAGCTCCTACGAGCAGTACTTC. This gives the protein CASSPDWSSYEQYF.

The table lists this clonotype with many counts. This sequence joins TRBV28 and TRBJ1-1; no clear D. The CDR3 has 14 residues. Trimming took off 3 bases at V and 5 bases at J, with 13 bases between the two ends. The germline V gene encodes CDR1 MDHEN and CDR2 SYDVKM. In DNA form, the CDR3 reads TGTGCCAGCAGTTTGTTGTCTCGTAATACTGAAGCTTTCTTT. This translates into CASSLLSRNTEAFF.

This chain joins TRBV5-1 and TRBJ2-7; D perhaps matches TRBD2 (5 bases). CDR3 length: 12 residues. V was trimmed by 4 bases and J by 3 bases, leaving 8 bases between them. Germline assignment: CDR1 SGHRS and CDR2 YFSETQ. CDR3 amino acids: CASSTDYYEQYF. CDR3 DNA: TGCGCCAGCAGCACAGACTACTACGAGCAGTACTTC.